This passage covers 3 T cell receptor beta chains from one sample sequenced in a study of cytomegalovirus exposure and HLA in healthy donors. PCR primers comprised 60 Vbeta and 13 Jbeta primers. Sequencing used immunoSEQ multiplex PCR; TCRdb keeps in-frame clones, though not all of them. The data contain 120,000 to 150,000 clones, roughly three quarters of them singletons. The sample taken for sequencing was PBMCs. The receptors stem from a man between 18 and 35 years old in good health and CMV-seronegative.

In its sample, this clone was seen a few times. V is TRBV14 and J is TRBJ1-1, with D perhaps matching TRBD1 (5 bases). Germline-derived CDR1 and CDR2 are SGHDN and FVKESK. This CDR3 spans 15 amino acids. V lost 5 bases and J 4 bases, leaving 17 bases between the germline ends. The CDR3 sequence is CASSGVKGALTEAFF. CDR3 DNA: TGTGCCAGCAGCGGGGTTAAAGGGGCCCTCACTGAAGCTTTCTTT.

V is TRBV19 and J is TRBJ2-7; 10 nucleotides align to TRBD1. Germline V gene lookup returns CDR1 LNHDA and CDR2 SQIVND (reference sequence). The CDR3 consists of 14 residues. V trimming: 3 bases; J trimming: 6 bases; junction bases outside the gene matches: 5. CDR3 sequence: CASSIQTGGAEQYF. CDR3 sequence (DNA): TGTGCCAGTAGTATCCAGACAGGGGGCGCCGAGCAGTACTTC.

The sample holds one count of this clone. The chain recombines TRBV15 with TRBJ2-7; TRBD2 is a possible D gene (7 bases). The germline V gene has CDR1 LNHNV and CDR2 YYDKDF (reference sequence). The V and J ends lost 0 bases and 2 bases respectively, with 11 bases between them. The CDR3 runs 15 residues. The CDR3 spells CATSRERGLPYEQYF. Here the CDR3 DNA reads TGTGCCACCAGCAGAGAGCGGGGGCTCCCCTACGAGCAGTACTTC.